The sequence of this T cell receptor beta chain was determined in a study of blood T cell repertoires in COVID-19. Study-level background: The study drew acute and convalescent COVID-19 samples from the United States, Italy and Spain. In each case, the material was cDNA or gDNA derived from T cells, B-cell-depleted T cells, or PBMCs.

Original processing notes: Amplifying reference gene primers gave estimates of nucleated cell counts. Sequencing used immunoSEQ multiplex PCR; TCRdb keeps in-frame clones, though not all of them. Clonal size and the V and J genes are those of that table, whereas D and trimming came from the DNA. The sample lists 200,000 to 250,000 clones; roughly 86% were seen once. Germline trimming cut 3 bases from V and 7 bases from J; bases unmatched to any gene: 8. This CDR3 comprises 15 residues. CDR1 and CDR2 (germline): SEHNR, FQNEAQ (reference sequence). The origin of this receptor is an older woman with active or convalescent COVID-19. The sequencing input was peripheral blood. The rearrangement links TRBV7-9 to TRBJ2-2; 7 bases line up with TRBD1. DNA of the CDR3: TGTGCCAGCAGCTTCGGCGACAGGGTTGGCGGGGAGCTGTTTTTT. Its protein product is CASSFGDRVGGELFF. Using reference TRBV7-9 and TRBJ2-2 for the parts outside the CDR3, the full variable domain is DTGVSQNPRHKITKRGQNVTFRCDPISEHNRLYWYRQTLGQGPEFLTYFQNEAQLEKSRLLSDRFSAERPKGSFSTLEIQRTEQGDSAMYLCASSFGDRVGGELFFGEGSRLTVL.